This T cell receptor (beta chain) is from a study of blood T cell repertoires in COVID-19. As for the study in general: Sources were T cells, B-cell-depleted T cells, or PBMCs; the material itself was cDNA or gDNA.

The V gene end was trimmed by 7 bases and the J gene end by 8 bases; junction bases not matched to a gene: 13. CDR1 is LNHDA and CDR2 is SQIVND in the germline V gene (reference sequence). The CDR3 is 14 residues long. TCRdb's table, derived via immunoSEQ multiplex PCR, lists solely in-frame clones and lacks some. The table includes about 190,000 clones, under 90% detected once. This chain connects TRBV19 to TRBJ1-2, with 7 bases fitting TRBD1. Source material: peripheral blood. The sequence derives from a man younger than 45 with active or convalescent COVID-19. The CDR3 nucleotides read TGTGCCAGTACCACGGCAGGGGGACTTTGGGGCTACACCTTC. It yields the protein CASTTAGGLWGYTF.